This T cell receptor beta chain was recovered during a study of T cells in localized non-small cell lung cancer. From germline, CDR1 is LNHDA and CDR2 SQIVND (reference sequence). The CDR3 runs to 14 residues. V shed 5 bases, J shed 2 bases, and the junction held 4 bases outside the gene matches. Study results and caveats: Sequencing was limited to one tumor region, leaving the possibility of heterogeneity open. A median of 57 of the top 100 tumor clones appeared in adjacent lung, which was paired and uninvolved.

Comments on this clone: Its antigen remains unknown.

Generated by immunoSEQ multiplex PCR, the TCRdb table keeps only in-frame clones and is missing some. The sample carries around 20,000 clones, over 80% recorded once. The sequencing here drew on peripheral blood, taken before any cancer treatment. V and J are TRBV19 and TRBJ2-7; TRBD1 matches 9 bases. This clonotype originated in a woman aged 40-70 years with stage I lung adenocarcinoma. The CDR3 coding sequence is TGTGCCAGTAGTTCCTGGGACAGGGCCTACGAGCAGTACTTC. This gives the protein CASSSWDRAYEQYF. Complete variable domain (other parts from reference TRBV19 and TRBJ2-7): DGGITQSPKYLFRKEGQNVTLSCEQNLNHDAMYWYRQDPGQGLRLIYYSQIVNDFQKGDIAEGYSVSREKKESFPLTVTSAQKNPTAFYLCASSSWDRAYEQYFGPGTRLTVT.